This is a list of T cell receptor beta chains from one sample in a study of T cell responses to AZD1222 COVID-19 vaccine. Assay: immunoSEQ multiplex PCR; the TCRdb copy retains only in-frame clones and omits some. This repertoire shows 90,000 to 110,000 clones, approximately 85% found once; its top ten account for 10% to 15%. This specimen consisted of peripheral blood, obtained on day 0 of MenACWY control vaccination. These receptors came from an adult in good health. The CDR3 runs from the conserved cysteine through the conserved F or W. Each record gives: CDR3 length, clone size, V gene, J gene, D gene, CDR3 protein, CDR3 DNA. D genes are given only for firm matches. Some rows mark clone size as missing; the rest say once, few, many or name a class of expanded clone.

15,.,TRBV4-3,TRBJ2-2,.,CASSQDFAVGSELFF,TGCGCCAGCAGCCAAGACTTTGCGGTTGGATCGGAGCTGTTTTTT
18,.,TRBV3-1/TRBV3-2,TRBJ2-4,TRBD1,CPSSQNPATGRPEDIQYF,TGTCCCAGCAGCCAAAACCCAGCGACAGGGCGGCCGGAAGACATTCAGTACTTC
13,.,TRBV18,TRBJ1-1,.,CASSPLDQTEAFF,TGTGCCAGCTCACCCCTGGACCAAACTGAAGCTTTCTTT
15,once,TRBV3-1/TRBV3-2,TRBJ1-5,TRBD1,CASSQDPRTGQPQHF,TGTGCCAGCAGCCAGGATCCTAGGACAGGCCAGCCCCAGCATTTT
13,.,TRBV6-5,TRBJ1-2,.,CASSPLGHYGYTF,TGTGCCAGCAGTCCGCTAGGGCACTATGGCTACACCTTC
17,.,TRBV5-1,TRBJ2-6,.,CASSLQGTLSGANVLTF,TGCGCCAGCAGCTTACAGGGAACCCTCTCTGGGGCCAACGTCCTGACTTTC
18,.,TRBV3-1/TRBV3-2,TRBJ1-4,.,CASSHPVGGSGKDEKLFF,TGTGCCAGCAGCCACCCCGTGGGTGGCTCAGGGAAGGATGAAAAACTGTTTTTT
15,few,TRBV5-1,TRBJ2-7,.,CASSLRRVGVYEQYF,TGCGCCAGCAGCTTGCGGAGGGTCGGAGTCTACGAGCAGTACTTC
15,.,TRBV9,TRBJ1-1,.,CASSVSPGQGPEAFF,TGTGCCAGCAGCGTAAGCCCTGGCCAGGGCCCTGAAGCTTTCTTT
13,.,TRBV5-1,TRBJ2-7,.,CASSLPTSYEQYF,TGCGCCAGCAGCCTACCCACGTCCTACGAGCAGTACTTC
13,once,TRBV7-2,TRBJ1-2,.,CASSLRTVYGYTF,TGTGCCAGCAGCTTACGGACAGTCTATGGCTACACCTTC
15,.,TRBV6-1,TRBJ1-3,TRBD1,CASSEASGGGNTIYF,TGTGCCAGCAGTGAAGCTTCAGGGGGTGGAAACACCATATATTTT
14,.,TRBV5-8,TRBJ2-4,.,CASSLWIAKNIQYF,TGTGCCAGCAGCTTATGGATCGCCAAAAACATTCAGTACTTC
15,.,TRBV7-8,TRBJ1-6,TRBD1,CASSLMRDRTSPLHF,TGTGCCAGCAGCTTAATGCGGGACAGGACTTCACCCCTCCACTTT
12,.,TRBV12-3/TRBV12-4,TRBJ2-7,.,CASSPRVGEQYF,TGTGCCAGCAGCCCTCGAGTGGGGGAGCAGTACTTC
15,.,TRBV4-3,TRBJ2-7,.,CASSQDRDNSYEQYF,TGCGCCAGCAGCCAAGATCGGGACAACTCCTACGAGCAGTACTTC
15,few,TRBV5-6,TRBJ1-6,.,CASSFGGGYNSPLHF,TGTGCCAGCAGCTTCGGAGGGGGGTATAATTCACCCCTCCACTTT